This TCR beta chain appears in the sequencing data of a study of blood T cell repertoires in COVID-19. This table comes from immunoSEQ multiplex PCR, and its TCRdb copy is limited to in-frame clones, with some not included. The sample contains over 250,000 clones, about 90% of which appear only once. This clonotype originated in an older woman who had recovered from COVID-19. The sequencing sample was made of PBMCs or T cells enriched from blood (not recorded which).

In DNA form, the CDR3 reads TGTGCCACCACAGGGAGCGACTATGGCTACACCTTC. This encodes CATTGSDYGYTF. V usage is TRBV28 and J usage is TRBJ1-2; TRBD1 is a possible D gene (6 bases). Germline CDR1 and CDR2: MDHEN and SYDVKM. V was pared by 10 bases and J by 3 bases, with 12 bases between. This CDR3 has 12 amino acids.